These 24 T cell receptor beta chains were all obtained from the same sample, sequenced in a study of blood T cells in healthy people across ages. Through a sample-barcoded 5' primer and a J-beta primer mix, a second PCR was run for roughly 6 to 11 cycles. TCRdb re-derived calls from the 5' RACE reads in MiXCR, one entry per CDR3 protein. The sample comprises about 780,000 distinct CDR3 sequences, around 50% of which are singletons, and 15% to 20% rests with the top ten. Sequenced: blood. The receptors shown here come from a man at least 80 years old in good health.

A few counts support this clonotype. This chain joins TRBV2 and TRBJ2-7, with 7 bases that match TRBD2. V shed 6 bases and J 2 bases; nucleotides not matched to a gene: 1. The CDR3 sequence is 12 residues long. From germline, CDR1 is SNHLY and CDR2 FYNNEI. CDR3 sequence (DNA): TGTGCCAGCAGCGGGACTACCTACGAGCAGTACTTC. Its protein is CASSGTTYEQYF.

As to this clonotype: A much bigger clone sits one base away, suggesting this may be a read error. V and J are TRBV20-1 and TRBJ2-7; 12 bases align to TRBD2. Germline V lookup: CDR1 DFQATT, CDR2 SNEGSKA (reference sequence). V dropped 1 base and J dropped 8; count of bases not matched to a gene: 9. The CDR3 length is 15 residues. This CDR3 reads CSARGLAGEASKQYF. CDR3 coding DNA: TGCAGTGCTAGAGGACTAGCGGGAGAGGCCAGCAAGCAGTACTTC.

This clonotype appeared a few times. The chain carries TRBV12-3 or TRBV12-4 and TRBJ2-3; perhaps TRBD2 as D (5 bases). V was cut by 5 bases and J by 5 bases, with 14 bases left in between. The CDR3 length is 14 residues. CDR3 residues: CASSRTEELDTQYF. In nucleotides, the CDR3 is TGTGCCAGCAGTAGGACTGAGGAACTAGATACGCAGTATTTT.

A word on this clonotype: This sequence may be a read error, since a much larger clone differs from it by one base. The chain recombines TRBV5-1 with TRBJ2-7; the D gene could be TRBD1 or TRBD2 (5 bases each). The end of the DNA is better explained by TRBJ2-5, so the J call may be wrong. The CDR3 extends over 17 amino acids. CDR1 and CDR2 from the germline V gene are SGHRS and YFSETQ. The CDR3 here is CASSSAPGTGRQETQYF. CDR3 nucleotides: TGCGCCAGCAGCTCGGCCCCGGGTACGGGACGCCAAGAGACCCAGTACTTC.

CDR3 nucleotide sequence: TGTGCCAGCAGGAGCGGGCTTAGCACAGATACGCAGTATTTT. This gives the protein CASRSGLSTDTQYF. The chain joins TRBV2 to TRBJ2-3, with TRBD2 as a possible D gene (6 bases). The CDR3 loop spans 14 amino acids. Germline V gene data show CDR1 as SNHLY and CDR2 as FYNNEI. V shed 6 bases and J shed 0 bases, with 10 bases lying between them.

V gene TRBV7-2 combines with J gene TRBJ2-7; TRBD1 agrees at 9 bases. The length of the CDR3 is 15 residues. The germline CDR1 and CDR2 sequences are SGHTA and FQGNSA. The trim removed 1 base at V and 6 bases at J, leaving 7 bases unmatched. For the CDR3, the DNA is TGTGCCAGCAGCTTAGATTGGGACAGGGCTGGCGAGCAGTACTTC. Translated: CASSLDWDRAGEQYF.

The V and J genes are TRBV7-2 and TRBJ2-6; D may be TRBD1 (6 bases). The CDR3 loop spans 15 amino acids. The germline gives CDR1 SGHTA, CDR2 FQGNSA. V gave up 5 bases and J gave up 1 base, with 9 bases separating them. CDR3 in DNA: TGTGCCAGCAGCCCCGGACAGTCTGGGGCCAACGTCCTGACTTTC. This codes for CASSPGQSGANVLTF.

This clonotype was seen more than once but under ten times. Written as DNA, the CDR3 is TGCAGTGCTAGGGGGTGGACCTACGAGCAGTACTTC. Translated: CSARGWTYEQYF. The genes are TRBV20-1 and TRBJ2-7; D remains unclear. Germline CDR1 reads DFQATT; CDR2 reads SNEGSKA (reference sequence). The CDR3 extends over 12 amino acids. Between the trimmed V and J ends, which lost 3 bases and 2 bases, there was a span of 8 bases.

The chain couples TRBV9 to TRBJ2-1, with a weak D call TRBD2 (6 bases). Germline CDR1 is SGDLS and CDR2 is YYNGEE. The CDR3 contains 14 residues. V was cut by 0 bases and J by 6 bases, with 10 bases left in between. The CDR3 DNA follows: TGTGCCAGCAGCGTAGGGGATAGCGGCAATGAGCAGTTCTTC. It translates to CASSVGDSGNEQFF.

The V call is TRBV20-1, the J call TRBJ1-2; weak D call: TRBD1 (6 bases). Germline V gives CDR1 DFQATT, CDR2 SNEGSKA (reference sequence). This CDR3 is built from 15 residues. V was clipped by 3 bases and J by 4 bases, with 18 bases between them. This chain's CDR3 is CSARPETGIGYGYTF. CDR3 nucleotides: TGCAGTGCTAGGCCCGAAACAGGGATAGGCTATGGCTACACCTTC.

This chain joins TRBV3-1 and TRBJ2-7; no firm D call. This CDR3 has 15 residues. The V end lost 4 bases, the J end lost 3 bases, and 16 bases lay between the germline ends. CDR1 LGHDT and CDR2 YNNKEL come from the germline V gene (reference sequence). The CDR3 DNA follows: TGTGCCAGCAGCCGAGAAGTTCTCGACATCTACGAGCAGTACTTC. Translation gives CASSREVLDIYEQYF.

Note on this clonotype: Just one base apart from a much larger clone, this may be a read error. The chain employs TRBV5-1 and TRBJ2-1; D call uncertain. The CDR3 runs 14 residues. The germline CDR1 and CDR2 sequences are SGHRS and YFSETQ. CDR3 residues: CASGFSRVYNEQFF. The CDR3 DNA sequence: TGCGCCAGCGGCTTTTCACGCGTCTACAATGAGCAGTTCTTC.

This clonotype was counted only a few times. The chain carries TRBV2 and TRBJ2-5; 13 nucleotides match TRBD2. Germline V gives CDR1 SNHLY, CDR2 FYNNEI. This CDR3 region has 15 residues. The ends lost 5 bases at V and 5 bases at J; junction bases unmatched: 5. CDR3 loop: CASSRLAGGGETQYF. The CDR3 DNA sequence: TGTGCCAGCAGTCGACTAGCGGGGGGCGGGGAGACCCAGTACTTC.

The chain combines TRBV10-3 with TRBJ2-1, with D uncertain. The V end was cut by 2 bases, the J end by 10 bases, with 18 bases between. Germline V gives CDR1 ENHRY, CDR2 SYGVKD. This CDR3 comprises 15 residues. The CDR3 DNA reads as TGTGCCATCAGTGAGGGCACTCTAGGTTCCGAGGAGCAGTTCTTC. Amino acids: CAISEGTLGSEEQFF.

The J gene is TRBJ2-5, the V gene TRBV30; 13 nucleotides line up with TRBD2. V shed 1 base and J 0 bases; nucleotides not matched to a gene: 5. Germline V gene lookup returns CDR1 GTSNPN and CDR2 SVGIG (reference sequence). This CDR3 spans 17 amino acids. CDR3 residues: CAWSEGLAGLNQETQYF. Here the CDR3 DNA reads TGTGCCTGGAGTGAGGGACTAGCGGGACTGAACCAAGAGACCCAGTACTTC.

J is TRBJ2-1 and V is TRBV5-1; 12 nucleotides agree with TRBD2. V lost 4 bases to trimming and J lost 8 bases; unmatched junction nucleotides: 4. The CDR3 runs 14 residues. CDR1 is SGHRS and CDR2 is YFSETQ in the germline V gene. The CDR3 loop reads CASSPSGGAYEQFF. The CDR3 DNA follows: TGCGCCAGCAGCCCTAGCGGGGGGGCCTATGAGCAGTTCTTC.

This rearrangement joins TRBV9 to TRBJ2-7; the match to TRBD2 covers 9 bases. The CDR3 covers 14 residues. V gave up 6 bases and J gave up 5 bases; unmatched junction bases: 9. Per the germline V gene, CDR1 is SGDLS and CDR2 is YYNGEE. CDR3 nucleotides: TGTGCCAGCAACGCCGGGACTAGCATCCACGAGCAGTACTTC. Its protein product is CASNAGTSIHEQYF.

This clonotype was seen once. This chain joins TRBV12-3 or TRBV12-4 and TRBJ1-5; 8 nucleotides agree with TRBD1. The trim removed 4 bases at V and 4 bases at J, leaving 3 bases unmatched. This CDR3 region has 14 residues. The CDR3 DNA is TGTGCCAGCAGTTCCCGGGACAGGAATCAGCCCCAGCATTTT. Residues: CASSSRDRNQPQHF.

This clonotype was counted a few times. This chain links TRBV20-1 with TRBJ2-3; no clear D gene. Germline CDR1 and CDR2: DFQATT and SNEGSKA (reference sequence). The CDR3 is made up of 14 amino acids. V lost 4 bases to trimming and J lost 4 bases, with 15 bases between them. CDR3 in DNA: TGCAGTGCTACCGGGCCCACCGCCCCAGATACGCAGTATTTT. It yields the protein CSATGPTAPDTQYF.

The table lists this clonotype with a count of one. The chain employs TRBV30 and TRBJ2-2; D uncertain. The CDR3 loop spans 12 amino acids. Trimming removed 2 bases at V and 7 bases at J, with 8 bases between. Germline CDR1 reads GTSNPN; CDR2 reads SVGIG (reference sequence). The DNA for the CDR3 is TGTGCCTGGAGTTGGGGTATCGGGGAGCTGTTTTTT. This translates into CAWSWGIGELFF.

The gene calls are TRBV27 and TRBJ2-5; D perhaps matches TRBD2 (7 bases). V dropped 6 bases and J dropped 3 bases, with 14 bases sitting between them. The CDR3 consists of 14 residues. The germline V gene encodes CDR1 MNHEY and CDR2 SMNVEV (reference sequence). DNA of the CDR3: TGTGCCAGCAGCCATCAGGGGACTAAAGAGACCCAGTACTTC. It is translated as CASSHQGTKETQYF.

The chain employs TRBV12-3 or TRBV12-4 and TRBJ2-7; D is tentatively TRBD1 or TRBD2 (5 bases each). The CDR3 is 13 residues long. The ends were cut back, 8 bases at V and 5 bases at J, with 16 bases in the middle. CDR3 bases: TGTGCCAGCGGGACGGGTGGGGACCACGAGCAGTACTTC. Protein product: CASGTGGDHEQYF.

This clonotype has a handful of counts. This chain links TRBV7-2 with TRBJ2-7; no reliable D call. The CDR3 extends over 12 amino acids. The germline gives CDR1 SGHTA, CDR2 FQGNSA. V lost 5 bases and J 10 bases, leaving 15 bases between the germline ends. This CDR3 is CASSQANGPQYF. CDR3 DNA sequence: TGTGCCAGCAGCCAAGCCAACGGTCCCCAGTACTTC.

As regards this clonotype: The junction departs from the called germline gene at one end, perhaps through a read error. The rearrangement joins TRBV12-3 or TRBV12-4 to TRBJ2-1; D perhaps matches TRBD1 (5 bases). CDR3 size: 17 residues. In DNA, the CDR3 is TGTGCCGGCAGTAGGCCGGTGGGCCCAGGGTCCTACAATGAGCAGTTCTTC. Amino acids: CAGSRPVGPGSYNEQFF.